This TCR beta chain was recorded in a study of blood T cell repertoires in COVID-19. The CDR3 sequence is 15 residues long. The V end was cut by 3 bases, the J end by 4 bases, with 13 bases between. Germline lookup yields CDR1 KGHSH and CDR2 LQKENI. Participants were aged about 18 to 100 years from about two dozen US areas. Original methodology: Amplification of reference gene primers was used by the study to estimate nucleated cell counts. Produced via immunoSEQ multiplex PCR; TCRdb's table is partial and in-frame only. Clone size and V and J calls were adopted from that table, with D and trimming inferred from the DNA. The sample has under 250,000 clones; roughly 80% are singletons.

This clonotype originated in a woman aged 35 to 49 who had been exposed to COVID-19. Source material: PBMCs or T cells enriched from blood (not recorded which). The chain uses TRBV18 and TRBJ2-1, with no clear D. CDR3 sequence: CASSPALDGYNEQFF. CDR3 nucleotides: TGTGCCAGCTCACCGGCCCTAGACGGATACAATGAGCAGTTCTTC.